Following are 17 T cell receptor beta chains from one sample sequenced in a study of vaccination and CD4 T cells after COVID-19. No antigen has been identified for these receptors. The treatment denotes: roughly 10-day PBMC culture with coronavirus spike peptide pools or control peptides (ViraFEST assay). According to the study, CD4+ T cells from the unexposed donor were gathered ahead of the COVID-19 pandemic (2011-2018). The study sequenced cultured CD4+ T cell DNA using the Oncomine TCR Beta short-read assay. TCRdb reanalysed the PCR reads using MiXCR and keeps one entry per CDR3 protein. This repertoire shows around 8,000 distinct CDR3 sequences, approximately 39% found once; its top ten account for roughly an eighth. Sequences were obtained from CD4+ T cells from blood, cultured in vitro. The receptors were gathered from a human donor in good health.

This clonotype was counted a few times. The chain employs TRBV6-1 and TRBJ1-5; TRBD1 aligns across 8 bases. CDR1 is MNHNS, CDR2 SASEGT, per germline. The ends lost 10 bases at V and 3 bases at J; junction bases unmatched: 5. The CDR3 consists of 13 residues. The CDR3 region has the DNA TGTGCCAACTCACAGGGGGTCAATCAGCCCCAGCATTTT. As protein: CANSQGVNQPQHF.

This chain joins TRBV7-2 and TRBJ1-2, with TRBD1 identical over 7 bases. CDR3 length: 13 amino acids. J gave up 5 bases and V 8 bases, and 8 bases lay outside the gene matches. Germline CDR1 SGHTA, CDR2 FQGNSA. The DNA of the CDR3 is TGTGCCAGCGCCCCGGGACAGATGTATGGCTACACCTTC. It encodes CASAPGQMYGYTF.

The chain recombines TRBV28 with TRBJ2-6; D unclear. The CDR3 has 15 amino acids. V lost 8 bases and J lost 0, with 11 bases in between. CDR1 is MDHEN, CDR2 SYDVKM, per germline. The CDR3 bases are TGTGCCAGCCGGCCCCTGGGCTCTGGGGCCAACGTCCTGACTTTC. This translates into CASRPLGSGANVLTF.

This rearrangement joins TRBV28 to TRBJ2-5; D is unclear. The CDR3 sequence is 15 residues long. In germline, CDR1 is MDHEN, CDR2 SYDVKM. V shed 5 bases and J shed 9 bases, with 22 bases lying between them. CDR3 residues: CASSLGGLRIGAQYF. The CDR3 nucleotides are TGTGCCAGCAGTCTGGGTGGTCTTCGTATTGGGGCCCAGTACTTC. The entire variable domain, with the rest obtained from reference TRBV28 and TRBJ2-5, is as follows: DVKVTQSSRYLVKRTGEKVFLECVQDMDHENMFWYRQDPGLGLRLIYFSYDVKMKEKGDIPEGYSVSREKKERFSLILESASTNQTSMYLCASSLGGLRIGAQYFGPGTRLLVL.

On this clonotype: The germline gene is not matched at one end of the junction; a read error may be the cause. This CDR3 is CSARQGYTGEPFF. The CDR3 DNA sequence: TGCAGTGCCCGACAAGGGTACACCGGGGAGCCGTTTTTT. The chain combines TRBV20-1 with TRBJ2-2; tentative D call: TRBD2 (5 bases). The CDR3 spans 13 residues. Germline loops: CDR1 DFQATT, CDR2 SNEGSKA (reference sequence).

The V and J genes are TRBV20-1 and TRBJ2-3; 10 bases map to TRBD1. Unmatched junction bases numbered 16, after V lost 5 bases and J lost 5 bases. The germline V gene has CDR1 DFQATT and CDR2 SNEGSKA (reference sequence). The CDR3 runs 17 residues. The CDR3 region is CSARFFGQGEVVDTQYF. DNA for the CDR3: TGCAGTGCTCGATTTTTTGGACAGGGGGAGGTAGTAGATACGCAGTATTTT.

The genes are TRBV11-3 and TRBJ2-7; maybe TRBD2 (6 bases). CDR3 length equals 13 residues. V was pared by 4 bases and J by 3 bases, with 10 bases between. Germline lookup yields CDR1 SGHNT and CDR2 YENEEA. Here the CDR3 DNA reads TGTGCCAGCAGCTCCCTGGGAGGCTACGAGCAGTACTTC. It yields the protein CASSSLGGYEQYF.

J is TRBJ1-2 and V is TRBV12-5, with TRBD1 as a possible D gene (5 bases). The germline CDR1 and CDR2 sequences are LGHNT and FRNRAP. CDR3 size: 15 residues. V lost 6 bases, J lost 5 bases, and 19 bases lay in between. CDR3 in DNA: TGTGCTAGTGGCGATACGACAGCCCCGCAGTATGGCTACACCTTC. Translating it yields CASGDTTAPQYGYTF.

The rearrangement uses TRBV12-3 or TRBV12-4 and TRBJ1-1, with D tentatively TRBD1 (5 bases). CDR3 length: 14 amino acids. Trimming pared 6 bases from V and 1 base from J, leaving 12 bases between. The CDR3 loop is CASRQMTENTEAFF. The CDR3 nucleotides are TGTGCCAGCAGACAAATGACAGAGAACACTGAAGCTTTCTTT.

The CDR3 DNA follows: TGTGCCAGTAGTATGAAGGGGGCAGGAAACACTGAAGCTTTCTTT. It specifies CASSMKGAGNTEAFF. This sequence joins TRBV19 and TRBJ1-1, with TRBD1 matching 7 bases. V shed 3 bases and J 2 bases; nucleotides not matched to a gene: 6. Germline-derived CDR1 and CDR2 are LNHDA and SQIVND (reference sequence). CDR3 size: 15 residues.

The rearrangement uses TRBV28 and TRBJ1-2, with a weak D call TRBD1 (5 bases). Looked up from germline, CDR1 is MDHEN and CDR2 is SYDVKM. Trimming took 1 base from V and 3 from J, leaving 9 bases between them. The length of the CDR3 is 14 residues. This CDR3 is CASSLSGGDYGYTF. For the CDR3, the DNA is TGTGCCAGCAGTTTATCCGGGGGGGACTATGGCTACACCTTC.

This rearrangement joins TRBV28 to TRBJ1-2; D uncertain. The V end lost 2 bases, the J end lost 6 bases, and 10 bases lay between the germline ends. Germline-derived CDR1 and CDR2 are MDHEN and SYDVKM. The CDR3 totals 13 residues. The CDR3 region has the DNA TGTGCCAGCAGTTTACGTCAACCGAATGGCTACACCTTC. Translating gives CASSLRQPNGYTF.

The gene calls are TRBV7-9 and TRBJ1-2; D gene unclear. Germline CDR1 is SEHNR and CDR2 is FQNEAQ (reference sequence). The CDR3 contains 11 residues. V was pared by 5 bases and J by 5 bases, with 6 bases between. This CDR3 is CASSATYGYTF. CDR3 DNA sequence: TGTGCCAGCAGCGCGACTTATGGCTACACCTTC.

On this clonotype: The junction departs from the called germline gene at one end, perhaps through a read error. The chain recombines TRBV5-4 with TRBJ2-3, with 8 positions matching TRBD1. CDR1 is SGHNT and CDR2 is YYREEE in the germline V gene (reference sequence). The CDR3 is made up of 14 amino acids. The CDR3 sequence: CASSSGQVRDTRYF. The CDR3 DNA reads TGTGCCAGCAGCTCGGGACAGGTGAGAGATACGCGGTATTTT.

This clonotype was seen a few times. V usage is TRBV29-1 and J usage is TRBJ1-2; 7 bases are a match to TRBD1. From germline, CDR1 is SQVTM and CDR2 ANQGSEA. This CDR3 contains 12 residues. The junction had 3 bases not matched to a gene; V was cut back by 0 bases and J by 8 bases. The CDR3 bases are TGCAGCGTTGAAGAAGGGGGCGGAGGCTACACCTTC. Its protein product is CSVEEGGGGYTF.

This clonotype was counted a few times. The rearrangement uses TRBV6-1 and TRBJ1-6; D might be TRBD1 (5 bases). The germline gives CDR1 MNHNS, CDR2 SASEGT. The germline V and J ends were trimmed by 1 base and 6 bases, with 10 bases remaining between them. The CDR3 consists of 15 residues. CDR3 bases: TGTGCCAGCAGTGAAGTGGCAGGGAGTAATTCACCCCTCCACTTT. This sequence encodes CASSEVAGSNSPLHF.

V gene TRBV20-1 combines with J gene TRBJ1-6; D is ambiguous. The CDR3 extends over 13 amino acids. V was shortened by 2 bases and J by 4 bases, with 6 bases between the two germline ends. In germline, CDR1 is DFQATT, CDR2 SNEGSKA (reference sequence). The CDR3 DNA sequence: TGCAGTGCTAGATGGAGTTATAATTCACCCCTCCACTTT. As protein: CSARWSYNSPLHF.